This entry is about one TCR beta chain. Its target is unknown. The data belong to a study of OX40 agonist ivuxolimab in advanced cancers. Baseline, cycle 4 day 1, and cycle 7 day 1 were the blood sampling points. Regarding the study as a whole: No determination was made of the antigen specificity of the expanded peripheral T cells. Both CD4+ and CD8+ T cell populations in blood had undergone clonal expansion by week 6 at 0.1 to 3.0 mg/kg. Also present in some nonresponders was a low level of normalized T-cell clonal expansion.

Clones were read by immunoSEQ multiplex PCR, and TCRdb kept only the in-frame ones, dropping some. Of about 77,000 clones in the sample, around 87% were seen once. This CDR3 contains 13 residues. V was trimmed by 5 bases and J by 5 bases, leaving 13 bases between them. Germline V gene sequence: CDR1 PRHDT, CDR2 FYEKMQ (reference sequence). V and J are TRBV13 and TRBJ2-7; perhaps TRBD2 as D (5 bases). The TCR was taken from an adult with an advanced solid tumor such as melanoma, head and neck, liver or kidney cancer. The sequencing here drew on CD4+ or CD8+ T cells sorted from blood, taken in a trial of the OX40 agonist ivuxolimab. In nucleotides, the CDR3 is TGTGCCAGCAGCCTTAGCGACGGAAACGAGCAGTACTTC. As protein: CASSLSDGNEQYF.